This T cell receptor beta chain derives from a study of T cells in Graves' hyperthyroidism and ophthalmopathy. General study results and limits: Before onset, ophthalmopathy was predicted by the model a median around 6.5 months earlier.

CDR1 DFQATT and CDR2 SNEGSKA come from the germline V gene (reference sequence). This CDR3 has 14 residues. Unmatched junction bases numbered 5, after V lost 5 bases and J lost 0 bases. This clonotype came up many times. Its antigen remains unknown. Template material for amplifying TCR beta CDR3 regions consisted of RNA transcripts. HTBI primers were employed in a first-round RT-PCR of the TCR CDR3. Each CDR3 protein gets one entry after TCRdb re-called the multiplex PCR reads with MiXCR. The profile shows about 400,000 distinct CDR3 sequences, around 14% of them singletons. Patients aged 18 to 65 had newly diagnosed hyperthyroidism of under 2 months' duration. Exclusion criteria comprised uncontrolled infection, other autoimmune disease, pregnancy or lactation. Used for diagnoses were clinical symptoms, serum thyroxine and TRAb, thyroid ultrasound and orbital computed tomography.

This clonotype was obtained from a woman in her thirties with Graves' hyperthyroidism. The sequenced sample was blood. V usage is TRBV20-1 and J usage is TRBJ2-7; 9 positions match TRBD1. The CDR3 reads CSAAGQGISYEQYF. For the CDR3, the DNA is TGCAGTGCTGCCGGACAGGGGATCTCCTACGAGCAGTACTTC.